These 10 T cell receptor beta chains came from one sample sequenced in a study of early T cells in non-severe SARS-CoV-2 infection (dated by TCRdb to the early 2020s). The protocol used for the library was 5' RACE. Sequencing took place on a NextSeq 500. TCRdb trimmed public reads at Q25 via fastp, called clones via MiXCR and kept in-frame beta chains. CDR3 protein duplicates are merged, each entry listing the most common genes and DNA. This sample gives approximately 73,000 distinct CDR3 sequences in total; about 10% of them show up just once. The top ten clones comprise roughly 4.7% of the sample. Sequences were obtained from whole blood. The receptor set was obtained from an adult who was a healthcare worker with PCR-confirmed SARS-CoV-2 infection or an uninfected control (not recorded which).

Many counts were recorded for this clonotype. V and J are TRBV15 and TRBJ1-1; possibly TRBD1 for D (5 bases). Trimming took off 8 bases at V and 1 base at J, with 11 bases between the two ends. This CDR3 spans 13 amino acids. Germline V lookup: CDR1 LNHNV, CDR2 YYDKDF (reference sequence). CDR3 in amino acids: CATWGPTNTEAFF. CDR3 DNA sequence: TGTGCCACCTGGGGACCGACGAACACTGAAGCTTTCTTT.

The rearrangement joins TRBV4-1 to TRBJ2-1; 9 positions agree with TRBD2. Unmatched junction bases numbered 16, after V lost 0 bases and J lost 13 bases. Germline assignment: CDR1 MGHRA and CDR2 YSYEKL. This CDR3 region has 17 residues. CDR3 sequence reads: CASSQDSSGDSRGFQFF. The CDR3 DNA is TGCGCCAGCAGCCAAGATTCTAGCGGGGACTCTCGGGGGTTCCAGTTCTTC.

The rearrangement uses TRBV5-1 and TRBJ1-2; D ambiguous. V gave up 2 bases and J gave up 8 bases, with 13 bases separating them. This CDR3 is 13 amino acids long. Germline loops: CDR1 SGHRS, CDR2 YFSETQ. This CDR3 is CASSFEGSGGYTF. Written as DNA, the CDR3 is TGCGCCAGCAGCTTTGAGGGATCGGGAGGCTACACCTTC.

This clonotype came up many times. The rearrangement uses TRBV10-3 and TRBJ2-2, with 9 bases aligning to TRBD1. The V segment lost 4 bases and the J segment 3 bases; nucleotides outside the gene matches: 15. This CDR3 region has 19 residues. Germline V gene lookup returns CDR1 ENHRY and CDR2 SYGVKD. The CDR3 here is CAISGSTTGQGTDTGELFF. The CDR3 nucleotides are TGTGCCATCAGTGGCTCGACCACCGGACAGGGGACTGACACCGGGGAGCTGTTTTTT.

This clonotype is labeled medium-sized. This chain connects TRBV3-1 to TRBJ2-3; TRBD2 aligns across 14 bases. Germline trimming cut 1 base from V and 3 bases from J; bases unmatched to any gene: 9. This CDR3 region has 19 residues. Germline-derived CDR1 and CDR2 are LGHDT and YNNKEL (reference sequence). Here the CDR3 reads CASSQGRSWTSGGTDTQYF. In nucleotides, the CDR3 is TGTGCCAGCAGCCAAGGAAGGTCCTGGACTAGCGGGGGGACAGATACGCAGTATTTT.

The gene calls are TRBV6-5 and TRBJ2-7, with 9 bases lining up with TRBD1. Germline V lookup: CDR1 MNHEY, CDR2 SVGAGI. The ends lost 10 bases at V and 7 bases at J; junction bases unmatched: 11. The CDR3 covers 13 residues. In DNA form, the CDR3 reads TGTGCCACCCAGGGACAGGGATCTGAAGAGCAGTACTTC. Amino acid sequence: CATQGQGSEEQYF.

Only a few counts were recorded for this clonotype. The rearrangement joins TRBV5-4 to TRBJ2-7; 13 bases match TRBD2. V dropped 9 bases and J dropped 0; count of bases not matched to a gene: 9. CDR3 length: 16 amino acids. Germline V gene lookup returns CDR1 SGHNT and CDR2 YYREEE (reference sequence). CDR3 in amino acids: CAIQGLAGTPSYEQYF. The CDR3 DNA sequence: TGTGCCATCCAGGGACTAGCGGGAACCCCCTCCTACGAGCAGTACTTC.

This clonotype was counted between two and nine times. The gene calls are TRBV28 and TRBJ1-5; perhaps TRBD1 as D (6 bases). The CDR3 spans 12 residues. Germline V gene lookup returns CDR1 MDHEN and CDR2 SYDVKM. The ends were cut back, 11 bases at V and 3 bases at J, with 11 bases in the middle. CDR3 amino acids: CAGGANNQPQHF. The CDR3 region has the DNA TGTGCCGGGGGGGCTAACAATCAGCCCCAGCATTTT.

This clonotype was observed many times. The rearrangement joins TRBV5-1 to TRBJ2-2; unclear D gene. This CDR3 comprises 16 residues. Trimming pared 1 base from V and 6 bases from J, leaving 16 bases between. Germline lookup yields CDR1 SGHRS and CDR2 YFSETQ. The CDR3 protein is CASSLKGIVDAGELFF. In nucleotides, the CDR3 is TGCGCCAGCAGCTTGAAAGGGATTGTAGACGCCGGGGAGCTGTTTTTT.

The table lists this clonotype with many counts. The gene calls are TRBV7-3 and TRBJ2-3, with 8 bases aligning to TRBD1. This CDR3 is built from 15 residues. Germline CDR1 reads SGHTA; CDR2 reads FQGTGA. With V trimmed by 4 bases and J by 4 bases, 7 bases remained unmatched. CDR3 coding DNA: TGTGCCAGCAGCTCCCGGACAGGGCCCCCAGATACGCAGTATTTT. Translating it yields CASSSRTGPPDTQYF.